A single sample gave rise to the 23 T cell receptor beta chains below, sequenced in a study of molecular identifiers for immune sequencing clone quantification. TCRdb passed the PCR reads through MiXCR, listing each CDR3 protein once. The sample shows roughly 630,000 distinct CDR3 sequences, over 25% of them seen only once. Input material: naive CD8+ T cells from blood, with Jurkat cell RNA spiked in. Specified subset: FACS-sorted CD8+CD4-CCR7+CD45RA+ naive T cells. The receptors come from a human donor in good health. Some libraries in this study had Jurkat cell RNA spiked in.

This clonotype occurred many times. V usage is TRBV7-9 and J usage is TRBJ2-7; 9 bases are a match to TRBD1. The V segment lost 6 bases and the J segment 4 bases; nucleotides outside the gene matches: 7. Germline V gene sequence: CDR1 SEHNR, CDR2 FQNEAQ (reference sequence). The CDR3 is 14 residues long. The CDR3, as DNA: TGTGCCAGCAGTCACTGGGACAGGGTGTACGAGCAGTACTTC. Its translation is CASSHWDRVYEQYF.

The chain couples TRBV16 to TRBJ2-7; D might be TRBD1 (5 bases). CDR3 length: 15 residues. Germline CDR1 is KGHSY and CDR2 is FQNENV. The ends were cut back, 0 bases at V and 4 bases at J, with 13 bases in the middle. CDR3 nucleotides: TGTGCCAGCAGCCAATCGGGGCTAACGGTTTACGAGCAGTACTTC. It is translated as CASSQSGLTVYEQYF.

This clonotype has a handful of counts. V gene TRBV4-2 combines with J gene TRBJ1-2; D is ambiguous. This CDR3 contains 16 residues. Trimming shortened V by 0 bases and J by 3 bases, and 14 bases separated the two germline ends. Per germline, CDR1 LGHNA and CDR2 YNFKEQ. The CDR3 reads CASSQDTETTDYGYTF. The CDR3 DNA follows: TGTGCCAGCAGCCAAGATACCGAAACTACGGACTATGGCTACACCTTC.

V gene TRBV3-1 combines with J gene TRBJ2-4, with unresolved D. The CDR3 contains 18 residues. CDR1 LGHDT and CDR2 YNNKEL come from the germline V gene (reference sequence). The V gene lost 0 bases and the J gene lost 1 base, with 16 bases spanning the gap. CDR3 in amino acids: CASSQEARPQGAKNIQYF. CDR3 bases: TGTGCCAGCAGCCAAGAAGCCCGTCCCCAAGGGGCCAAAAACATTCAGTACTTC.

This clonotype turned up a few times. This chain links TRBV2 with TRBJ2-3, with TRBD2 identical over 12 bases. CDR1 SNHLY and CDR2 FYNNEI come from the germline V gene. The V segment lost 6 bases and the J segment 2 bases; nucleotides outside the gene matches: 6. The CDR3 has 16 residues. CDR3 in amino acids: CASRHGLAGNTDTQYF. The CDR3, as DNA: TGTGCCAGCAGACACGGACTAGCGGGGAACACAGATACGCAGTATTTT.

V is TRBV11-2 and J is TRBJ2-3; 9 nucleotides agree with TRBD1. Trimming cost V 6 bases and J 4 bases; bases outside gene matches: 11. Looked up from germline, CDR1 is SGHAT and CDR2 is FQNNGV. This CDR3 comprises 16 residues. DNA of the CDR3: TGTGCCAGCAGAACTCCGGGGACAGGGTCCGCAGATACGCAGTATTTT. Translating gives CASRTPGTGSADTQYF.

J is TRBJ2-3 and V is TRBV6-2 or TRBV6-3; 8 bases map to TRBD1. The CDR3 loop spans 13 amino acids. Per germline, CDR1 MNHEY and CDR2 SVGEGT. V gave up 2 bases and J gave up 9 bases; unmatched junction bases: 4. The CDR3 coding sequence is TGTGCCAGCAGTTACCCGGACAGGGACACGCAGTATTTT. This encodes CASSYPDRDTQYF.

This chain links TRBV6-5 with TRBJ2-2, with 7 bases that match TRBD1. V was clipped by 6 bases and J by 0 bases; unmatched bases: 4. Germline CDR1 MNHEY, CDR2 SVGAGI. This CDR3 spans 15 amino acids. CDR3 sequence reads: CASRRGQTNTGELFF. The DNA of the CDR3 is TGTGCCAGCAGAAGGGGACAGACGAACACCGGGGAGCTGTTTTTT.

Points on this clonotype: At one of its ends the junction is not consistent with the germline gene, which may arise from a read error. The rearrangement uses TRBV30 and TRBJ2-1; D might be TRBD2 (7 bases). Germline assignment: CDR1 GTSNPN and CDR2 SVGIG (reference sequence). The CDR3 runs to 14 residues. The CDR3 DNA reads TGTGCCGGGGGGCAAGGGCGGGGGTTTAATGGGCAGTTCTTC. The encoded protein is CAGGQGRGFNGQFF.

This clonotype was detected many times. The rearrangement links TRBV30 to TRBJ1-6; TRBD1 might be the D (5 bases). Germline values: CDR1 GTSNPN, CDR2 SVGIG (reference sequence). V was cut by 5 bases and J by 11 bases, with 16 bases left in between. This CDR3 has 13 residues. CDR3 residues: CAWESTTAAPLHF. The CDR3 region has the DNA TGTGCCTGGGAGTCAACGACAGCGGCACCCCTCCACTTT.

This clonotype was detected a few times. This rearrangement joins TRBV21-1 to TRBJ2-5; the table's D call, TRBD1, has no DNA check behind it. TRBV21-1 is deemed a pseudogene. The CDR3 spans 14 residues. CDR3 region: CASSTGRTEETQYF. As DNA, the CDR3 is TGTGCCAGCAGCACAGGCCGGACAGAAGAGACCCAGTACTTC.

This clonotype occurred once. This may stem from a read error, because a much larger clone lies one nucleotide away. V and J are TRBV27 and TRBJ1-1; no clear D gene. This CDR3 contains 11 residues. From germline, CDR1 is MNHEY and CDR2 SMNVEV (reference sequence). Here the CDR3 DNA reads TGTGCCAGCGTGCTGAACCCTGAAGCTTTCTTT. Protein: CASVLNPEAFF.

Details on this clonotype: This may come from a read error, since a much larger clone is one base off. The CDR3 coding sequence is TGTGCCAGCAGCCGCATGGGCGGACGGAGTGAAGCTTTCTTT. Translated, it gives CASSRMGGRSEAFF. The chain couples TRBV12-3 or TRBV12-4 to TRBJ1-1, with no clear D. The germline V and J ends were trimmed by 6 bases and 7 bases, with 18 bases remaining between them. The CDR3 loop spans 14 amino acids.

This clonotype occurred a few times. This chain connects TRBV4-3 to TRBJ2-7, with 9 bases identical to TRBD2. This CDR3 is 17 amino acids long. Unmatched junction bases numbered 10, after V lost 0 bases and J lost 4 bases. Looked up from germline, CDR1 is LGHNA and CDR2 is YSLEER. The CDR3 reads CASSQDRATSGFYEQYF. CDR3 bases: TGCGCCAGCAGCCAAGATCGAGCGACTAGCGGTTTTTACGAGCAGTACTTC.

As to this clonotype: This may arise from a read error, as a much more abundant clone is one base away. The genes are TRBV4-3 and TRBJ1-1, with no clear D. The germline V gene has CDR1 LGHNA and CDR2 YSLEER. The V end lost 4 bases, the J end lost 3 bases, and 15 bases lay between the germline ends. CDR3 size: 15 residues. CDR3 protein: CASSPVLSRHTEAFF. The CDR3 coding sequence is TGCGCCAGCAGCCCGGTCTTGAGTAGACACACTGAAGCTTTCTTT.

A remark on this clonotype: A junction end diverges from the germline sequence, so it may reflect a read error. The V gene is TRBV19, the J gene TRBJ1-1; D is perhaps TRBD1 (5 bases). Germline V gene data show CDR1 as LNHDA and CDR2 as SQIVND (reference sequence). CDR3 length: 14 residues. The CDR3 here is CVSSIQDTGTEAFF. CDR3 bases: TGTGTCAGTAGTATCCAGGACACTGGGACTGAAGCTTTCTTT.

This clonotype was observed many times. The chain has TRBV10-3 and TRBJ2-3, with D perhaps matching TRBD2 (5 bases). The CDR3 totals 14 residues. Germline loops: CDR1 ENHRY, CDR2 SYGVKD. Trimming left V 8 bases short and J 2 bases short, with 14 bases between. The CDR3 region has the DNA TGTGCCATCGGCGGGCGCCCCCCCACAGATACGCAGTATTTT. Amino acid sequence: CAIGGRPPTDTQYF.

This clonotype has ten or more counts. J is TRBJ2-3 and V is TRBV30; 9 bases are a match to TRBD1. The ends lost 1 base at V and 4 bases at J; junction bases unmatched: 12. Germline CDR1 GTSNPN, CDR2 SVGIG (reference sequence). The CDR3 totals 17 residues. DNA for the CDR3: TGTGCCTGGAGTGGGTTGGGACAGGGTTTTTTATCAGATACGCAGTATTTT. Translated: CAWSGLGQGFLSDTQYF.

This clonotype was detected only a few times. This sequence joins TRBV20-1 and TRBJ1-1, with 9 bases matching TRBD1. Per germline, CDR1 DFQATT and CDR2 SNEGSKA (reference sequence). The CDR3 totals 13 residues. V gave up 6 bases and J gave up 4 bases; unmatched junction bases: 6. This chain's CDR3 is CSADPGQGTEAFF. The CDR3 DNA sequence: TGCAGTGCCGACCCGGGACAGGGCACTGAAGCTTTCTTT.

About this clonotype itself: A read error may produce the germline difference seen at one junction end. CDR3 coding DNA: TGTGCCCGCAGCGGGAGGAGTTCGGTTCGACCCTCCGCGCAGTACTTC. Translated, it gives CARSGRSSVRPSAQYF. This rearrangement joins TRBV28 to TRBJ2-7; 9 positions agree with TRBD2. CDR1 is MDHEN, CDR2 SYDVKM, per germline. The length of the CDR3 is 16 residues.

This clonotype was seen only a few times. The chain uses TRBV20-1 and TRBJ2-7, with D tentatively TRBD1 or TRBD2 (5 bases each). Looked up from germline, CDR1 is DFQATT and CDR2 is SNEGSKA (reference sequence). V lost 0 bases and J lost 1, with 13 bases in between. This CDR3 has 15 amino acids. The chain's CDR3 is CSARDGGGPSYEQYF. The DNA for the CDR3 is TGCAGTGCTAGAGATGGTGGGGGACCTTCCTACGAGCAGTACTTC.

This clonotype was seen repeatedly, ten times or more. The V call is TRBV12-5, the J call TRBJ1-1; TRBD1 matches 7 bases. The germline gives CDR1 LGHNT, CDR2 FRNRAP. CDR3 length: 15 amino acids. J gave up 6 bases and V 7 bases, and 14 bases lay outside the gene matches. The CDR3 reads CASDQTRGGGPEAFF. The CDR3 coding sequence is TGTGCTAGTGATCAAACCCGGGGAGGGGGCCCTGAAGCTTTCTTT.

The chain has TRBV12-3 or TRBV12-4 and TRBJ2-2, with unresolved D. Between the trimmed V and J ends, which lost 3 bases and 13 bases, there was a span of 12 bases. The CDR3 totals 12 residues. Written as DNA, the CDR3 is TGTGCCAGCAGTTTTGTACCGACGGTGCTGTTTTTT. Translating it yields CASSFVPTVLFF.